What follows are 5 T cell receptor beta chains derived from one specimen sequenced in a study of blood T cell repertoires in COVID-19. The repertoire was sequenced with immunoSEQ multiplex PCR; TCRdb's copy has only in-frame clones and lacks some. The repertoire holds around 140,000 clones, with around 84% as singletons. The sequenced sample consisted of peripheral blood. The source is a woman aged 55-69 years with acute or convalescent COVID-19.

The rearrangement joins TRBV5-6 to TRBJ2-5; 8 bases match TRBD1. J lost 5 bases, V lost 6 bases, and 9 bases had no gene match. This CDR3 comprises 14 residues. CDR1 and CDR2 from the germline V gene are SGHDT and YYEEEE. Here the CDR3 reads CASTQQGAYETQYF. The CDR3 DNA reads TGTGCCAGCACCCAGCAGGGGGCGTATGAGACCCAGTACTTC. The full variable domain, completed using reference TRBV5-6 and TRBJ2-5, is DAGVTQSPTHLIKTRGQQVTLRCSPKSGHDTVSWYQQALGQGPQFIFQYYEEEERQRGNFPDRFSGHQFPNYSSELNVNALLLGDSALYLCASTQQGAYETQYFGPGTRLLVL.

The count of this clone is one. V usage is TRBV2 and J usage is TRBJ1-6, with TRBD1 matching over 9 bases. From germline, CDR1 is SNHLY and CDR2 FYNNEI. The CDR3 is made up of 15 amino acids. The ends lost 5 bases at V and 9 bases at J; junction bases unmatched: 8. The CDR3 loop is CASSSGQGEVSPLHF. As DNA, the CDR3 is TGTGCCAGCAGTTCGGGACAGGGTGAGGTTTCACCCCTCCACTTT.

There are a few counts of this clone. The chain couples TRBV5-6 to TRBJ2-7, with 10 nucleotides matching TRBD2. CDR3 length: 18 amino acids. With V trimmed by 0 bases and J by 0 bases, 9 bases remained unmatched. CDR1 and CDR2 (germline): SGHDT, YYEEEE. CDR3 bases: TGTGCCAGCAGCTTGGCCTCAGCGGGGGGGAGATACTCCTACGAGCAGTACTTC. It is translated as CASSLASAGGRYSYEQYF.

The rearrangement links TRBV3-1 (or the pseudogene TRBV3-2) to TRBJ1-6, with 8 bases aligning to TRBD1. Trimming cost V 5 bases and J 10 bases; bases outside gene matches: 10. This CDR3 is built from 15 residues. Germline V gene lookup returns CDR1 LGHDT and CDR2 YNNKEL (reference sequence). The CDR3 DNA reads TGTGCCAGCAGCTCGCGGACAGGGCGCAACTCACCCCTCCACTTT. It encodes CASSSRTGRNSPLHF.

The chain uses TRBV5-1 and TRBJ1-4; TRBD1 is a possible D gene (5 bases). Germline loops: CDR1 SGHRS, CDR2 YFSETQ. The V end was cut by 0 bases, the J end by 8 bases, with 8 bases between. The CDR3 is 13 amino acids. Here the CDR3 reads CASSLDRWEKLFF. CDR3 nucleotides: TGCGCCAGCAGCTTGGACAGGTGGGAAAAACTGTTTTTT.